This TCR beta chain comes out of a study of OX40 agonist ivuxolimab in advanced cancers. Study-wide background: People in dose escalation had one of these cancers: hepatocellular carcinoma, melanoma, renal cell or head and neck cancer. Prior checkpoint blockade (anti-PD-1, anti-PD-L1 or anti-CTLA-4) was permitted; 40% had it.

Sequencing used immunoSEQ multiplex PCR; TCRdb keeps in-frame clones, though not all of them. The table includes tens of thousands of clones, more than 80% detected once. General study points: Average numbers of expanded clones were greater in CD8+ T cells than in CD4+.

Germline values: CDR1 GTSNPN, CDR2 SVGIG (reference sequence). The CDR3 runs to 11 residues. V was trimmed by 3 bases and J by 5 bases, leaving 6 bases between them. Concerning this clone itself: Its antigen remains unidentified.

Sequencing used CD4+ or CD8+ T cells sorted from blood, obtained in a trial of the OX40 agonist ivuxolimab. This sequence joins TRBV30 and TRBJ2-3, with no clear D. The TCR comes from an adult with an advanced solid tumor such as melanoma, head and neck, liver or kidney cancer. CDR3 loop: CAWRNQDTQYF. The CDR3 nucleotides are TGTGCCTGGAGGAATCAAGATACGCAGTATTTT. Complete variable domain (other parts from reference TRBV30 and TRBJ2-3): SQTIHQWPATLVQPVGSPLSLECTVEGTSNPNLYWYRQAAGRGLQLLFYSVGIGQISSEVPQNLSASRPQDRQFILSSKKLLLSDSGFYLCAWRNQDTQYFGPGTRLTVL.